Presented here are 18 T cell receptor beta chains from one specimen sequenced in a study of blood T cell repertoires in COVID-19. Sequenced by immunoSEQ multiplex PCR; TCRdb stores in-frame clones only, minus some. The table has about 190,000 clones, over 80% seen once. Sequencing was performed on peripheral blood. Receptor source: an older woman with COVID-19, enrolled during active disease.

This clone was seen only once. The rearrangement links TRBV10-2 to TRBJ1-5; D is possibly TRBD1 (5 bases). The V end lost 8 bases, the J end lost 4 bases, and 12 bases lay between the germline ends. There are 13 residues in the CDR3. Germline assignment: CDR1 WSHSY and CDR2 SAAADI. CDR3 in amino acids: CASGGGYNQPQHF. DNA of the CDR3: TGCGCCAGCGGGGGGGGATATAATCAGCCCCAGCATTTT.

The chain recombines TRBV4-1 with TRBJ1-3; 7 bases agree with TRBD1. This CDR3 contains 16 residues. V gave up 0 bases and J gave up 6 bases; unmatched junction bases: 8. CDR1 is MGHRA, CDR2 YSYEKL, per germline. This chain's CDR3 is CASSQELQGSPNTIYF. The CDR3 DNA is TGCGCCAGCAGCCAAGAGTTACAGGGGAGCCCAAACACCATATATTTT.

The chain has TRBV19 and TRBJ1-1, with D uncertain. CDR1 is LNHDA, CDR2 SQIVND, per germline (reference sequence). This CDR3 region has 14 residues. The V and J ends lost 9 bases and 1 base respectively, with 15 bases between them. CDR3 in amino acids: CASGNTVGNTEAFF. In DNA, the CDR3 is TGTGCCAGCGGAAATACAGTGGGGAACACTGAAGCTTTCTTT.

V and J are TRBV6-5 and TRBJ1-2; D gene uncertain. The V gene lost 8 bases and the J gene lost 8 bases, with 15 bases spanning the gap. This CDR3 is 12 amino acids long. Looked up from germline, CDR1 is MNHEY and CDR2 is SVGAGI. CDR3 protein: CASVLVLGGYTF. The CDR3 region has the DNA TGTGCCAGCGTCTTGGTGTTGGGCGGCTACACCTTC.

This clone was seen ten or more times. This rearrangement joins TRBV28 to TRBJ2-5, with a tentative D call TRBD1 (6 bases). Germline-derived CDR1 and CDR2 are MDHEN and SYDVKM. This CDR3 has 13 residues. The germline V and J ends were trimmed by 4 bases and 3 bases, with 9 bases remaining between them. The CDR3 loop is CASSWSGEETQYF. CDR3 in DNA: TGTGCCAGCAGTTGGTCAGGGGAAGAGACCCAGTACTTC.

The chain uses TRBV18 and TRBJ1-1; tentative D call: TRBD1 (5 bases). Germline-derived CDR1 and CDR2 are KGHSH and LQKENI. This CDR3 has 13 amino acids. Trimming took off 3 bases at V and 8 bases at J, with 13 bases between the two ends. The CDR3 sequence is CASSPGGAGEAFF. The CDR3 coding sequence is TGTGCCAGCTCACCCGGCGGGGCTGGAGAAGCTTTCTTT.

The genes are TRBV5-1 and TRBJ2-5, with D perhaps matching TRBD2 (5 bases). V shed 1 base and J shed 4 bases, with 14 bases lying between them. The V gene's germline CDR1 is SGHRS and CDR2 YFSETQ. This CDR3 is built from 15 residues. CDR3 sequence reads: CASSLRGVDRETQYF. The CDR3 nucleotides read TGCGCCAGCAGCTTGCGGGGAGTGGATCGAGAGACCCAGTACTTC.

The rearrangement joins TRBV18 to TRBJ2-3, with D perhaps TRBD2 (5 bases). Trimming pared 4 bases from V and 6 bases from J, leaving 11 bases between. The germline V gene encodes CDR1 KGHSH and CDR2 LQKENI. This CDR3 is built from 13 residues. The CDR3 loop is CASSQHTGDTQYF. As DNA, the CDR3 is TGTGCCAGCTCACAACACACGGGGGATACGCAGTATTTT.

The CDR3 spells CASSKNPGTEAFF. Written as DNA, the CDR3 is TGTGCCAGCAGTAAAAACCCGGGGACTGAAGCTTTCTTT. The rearrangement joins TRBV28 to TRBJ1-1, with D hard to call. Germline V gene data show CDR1 as MDHEN and CDR2 as SYDVKM. The CDR3 runs 13 residues. V lost 5 bases, J lost 5 bases, and 12 bases lay in between.

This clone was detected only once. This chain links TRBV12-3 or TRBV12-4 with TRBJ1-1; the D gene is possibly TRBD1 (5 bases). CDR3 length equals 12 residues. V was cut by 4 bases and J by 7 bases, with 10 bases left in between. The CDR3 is CASSSGLHEAFF. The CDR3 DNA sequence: TGTGCCAGCAGTTCAGGGTTACATGAAGCTTTCTTT.

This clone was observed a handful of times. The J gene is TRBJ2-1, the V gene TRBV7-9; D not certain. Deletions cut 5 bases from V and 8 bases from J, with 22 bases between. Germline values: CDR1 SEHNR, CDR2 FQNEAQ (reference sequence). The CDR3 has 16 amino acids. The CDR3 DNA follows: TGTGCCAGCAGCCCGGCGGCCCCCAAGCTTATCGATGAGCAGTTCTTC. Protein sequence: CASSPAAPKLIDEQFF.

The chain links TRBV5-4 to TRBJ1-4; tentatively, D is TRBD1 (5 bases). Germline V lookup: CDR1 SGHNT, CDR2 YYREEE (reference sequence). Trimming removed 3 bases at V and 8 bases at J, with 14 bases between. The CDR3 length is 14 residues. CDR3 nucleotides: TGTGCCAGCAGCTCCGGGGGGAGAGGCGAAAAACTGTTTTTT. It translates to CASSSGGRGEKLFF. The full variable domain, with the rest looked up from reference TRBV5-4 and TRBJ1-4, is ETGVTQSPTHLIKTRGQQVTLRCSSQSGHNTVSWYQQALGQGPQFIFQYYREEENGRGNFPPRFSGLQFPNYSSELNVNALELDDSALYLCASSSGGRGEKLFFGSGTQLSVL.

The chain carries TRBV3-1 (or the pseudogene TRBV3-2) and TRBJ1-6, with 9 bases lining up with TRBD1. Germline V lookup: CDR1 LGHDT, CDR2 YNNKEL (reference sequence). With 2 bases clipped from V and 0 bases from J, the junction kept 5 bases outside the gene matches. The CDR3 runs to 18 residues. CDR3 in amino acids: CASSQTGGVPSYNSPLHF. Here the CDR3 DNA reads TGTGCCAGCAGCCAAACAGGGGGCGTCCCCTCCTATAATTCACCCCTCCACTTT.

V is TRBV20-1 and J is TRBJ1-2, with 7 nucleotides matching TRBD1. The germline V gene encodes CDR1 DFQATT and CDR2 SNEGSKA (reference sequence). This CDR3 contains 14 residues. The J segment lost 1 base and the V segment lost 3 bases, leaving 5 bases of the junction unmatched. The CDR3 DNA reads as TGCAGTGCTAGTAGGGACAGCATTAACTATGGCTACACCTTC. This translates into CSASRDSINYGYTF.

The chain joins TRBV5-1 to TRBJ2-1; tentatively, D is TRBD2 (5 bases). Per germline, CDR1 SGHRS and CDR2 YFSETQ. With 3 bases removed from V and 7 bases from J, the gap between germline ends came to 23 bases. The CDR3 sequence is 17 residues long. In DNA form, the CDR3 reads TGCGCCAGCAGCTACTGGCGGGTGCTCCCTACGGGGAATGAGCAGTTCTTC. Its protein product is CASSYWRVLPTGNEQFF.

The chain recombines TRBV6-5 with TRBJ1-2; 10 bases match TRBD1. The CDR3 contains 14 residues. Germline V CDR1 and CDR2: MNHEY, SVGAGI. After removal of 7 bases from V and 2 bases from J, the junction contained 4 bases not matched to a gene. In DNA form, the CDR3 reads TGTGCCAGCACCCAGGGACAGGGGAACTATGGCTACACCTTC. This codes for CASTQGQGNYGYTF.

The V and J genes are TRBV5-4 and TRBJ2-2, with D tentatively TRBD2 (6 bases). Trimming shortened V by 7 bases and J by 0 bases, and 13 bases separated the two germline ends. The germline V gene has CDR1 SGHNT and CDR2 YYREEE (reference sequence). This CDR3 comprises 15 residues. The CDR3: CASQKGGTNTGELFF. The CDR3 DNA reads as TGTGCCAGCCAAAAGGGCGGGACGAACACCGGGGAGCTGTTTTTT.

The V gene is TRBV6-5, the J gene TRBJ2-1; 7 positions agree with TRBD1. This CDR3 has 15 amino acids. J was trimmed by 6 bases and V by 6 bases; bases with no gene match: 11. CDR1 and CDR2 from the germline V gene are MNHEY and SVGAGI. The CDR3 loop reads CASRDRPYGRNEQFF. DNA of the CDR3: TGTGCCAGCAGGGACAGGCCCTACGGGCGCAATGAGCAGTTCTTC.